This T cell receptor beta chain was observed in a study of blood T cell repertoires in COVID-19. Overall study: COVID-19 samples, acute and convalescent, were from the United States, Italy and Spain.

The CDR3 sequence is 19 residues long. V shed 0 bases and J shed 0 bases, with 19 bases lying between them. The V gene's germline CDR1 is SGHNT and CDR2 YENEEA. Methods used by the authors: Amplifying reference gene primers gave estimates of nucleated cell counts. The data were produced by immunoSEQ multiplex PCR, yet TCRdb's version contains in-frame clones alone and is incomplete. V, J and clone size are taken as reported in that table, and D and trimming were inferred from the DNA itself. This sample has some 110,000 clones; approximately 80% occur once, and the top ten carry roughly 7.1%. Sequencing was carried out using peripheral blood. This sequence was found in an older man with active or convalescent COVID-19. The rearrangement links TRBV11-3 to TRBJ2-3; no clear D. This CDR3 is CASSLDFVGGDSSTDTQYF. The CDR3 DNA is TGTGCCAGCAGCTTAGATTTTGTCGGCGGAGATAGTAGCACAGATACGCAGTATTTT. Full variable domain (rest looked up from reference TRBV11-3 and TRBJ2-3): EAGVVQSPRYKIIEKKQPVAFWCNPISGHNTLYWYLQNLGQGPELLIRYENEEAVDDSQLPKDRFSAERLKGVDSTLKIQPAELGDSAVYLCASSLDFVGGDSSTDTQYFGPGTRLTVL.